Below, 20 T cell receptor beta chains from the same sample are listed, as sequenced in a study of cytomegalovirus exposure and HLA in healthy donors. The PCR had 60 Vbeta and 13 Jbeta primers. Measured with immunoSEQ multiplex PCR; TCRdb has only the in-frame clones, and not every one. The sample shows under 150,000 clones, 70% to 80% of them seen only once. Source material: PBMCs. The receptor source for this set is a male donor in good health and CMV-seronegative.

CDR3 loop: CASSLATGGGTEAFF. As DNA, the CDR3 is TGCGCCAGCAGCTTGGCCACGGGGGGAGGCACTGAAGCTTTCTTT. This chain joins TRBV5-1 and TRBJ1-1; tentatively, D is TRBD1 (5 bases). Germline V gene sequence: CDR1 SGHRS, CDR2 YFSETQ. This CDR3 region has 15 residues. Trimming took off 0 bases at V and 4 bases at J, with 13 bases between the two ends.

CDR3: CASSLEPTATNEKLFF. CDR3 sequence (DNA): TGTGCCAGCAGCTTAGAACCTACAGCAACTAATGAAAAACTGTTTTTT. This chain uses TRBV7-8 with TRBJ1-4; D ambiguous. The CDR3 contains 16 residues. Germline V gene lookup returns CDR1 SGHVS and CDR2 FQNEAQ. Trimming pared 1 base from V and 0 bases from J, leaving 9 bases between. The full variable domain, rest sourced from reference TRBV7-8 and TRBJ1-4, is GAGVSQSPRYKVAKRGQDVALRCDPISGHVSLFWYQQALGQGPEFLTYFQNEAQLDKSGLPSDRFFAERPEGSVSTLKIQRTQQEDSAVYLCASSLEPTATNEKLFFGSGTQLSVL.

The table lists this clone with a count of one. This chain uses TRBV5-1 with TRBJ1-2; D unresolved. V was trimmed by 0 bases and J by 1 base, leaving 13 bases between them. The CDR3 length is 16 residues. CDR1 is SGHRS, CDR2 YFSETQ, per germline. The CDR3 DNA reads as TGCGCCAGCAGCTTGGACGAGGGTCGGGGTAACTATGGCTACACCTTC. Translated: CASSLDEGRGNYGYTF. The whole variable domain, filled in from reference TRBV5-1 and TRBJ1-2, reads KAGVTQTPRYLIKTRGQQVTLSCSPISGHRSVSWYQQTPGQGLQFLFEYFSETQRNKGNFPGRFSGRQFSNSRSEMNVSTLELGDSALYLCASSLDEGRGNYGYTFGSGTRLTVV.

The chain links TRBV4-1 to TRBJ2-7; tentatively, D is TRBD1 (6 bases). The CDR3 length is 15 residues. Germline-derived CDR1 and CDR2 are MGHRA and YSYEKL. With 5 bases removed from V and 5 bases from J, the gap between germline ends came to 19 bases. CDR3 in amino acids: CASSYSYQGRDEQYF. The CDR3 DNA sequence: TGCGCCAGCAGCTATTCTTACCAGGGGAGAGACGAGCAGTACTTC.

CDR3 DNA sequence: TGCAGTGCTAGCGGCCAAGAGACCCAGTACTTC. Amino acids: CSASGQETQYF. The chain joins TRBV20-1 to TRBJ2-5; D ambiguous. V was clipped by 3 bases and J by 1 base, with 3 bases between them. CDR1 and CDR2 from the germline V gene are DFQATT and SNEGSKA (reference sequence). CDR3 size: 11 residues.

The rearrangement joins TRBV18 to TRBJ2-3, with TRBD2 matching over 10 bases. The CDR3 is 15 amino acids. V lost 3 bases and J lost 0; bases outside the gene matches: 0. From germline, CDR1 is KGHSH and CDR2 LQKENI. The CDR3 DNA follows: TGTGCCAGCTCACCGACTAGCGGGAGCACAGATACGCAGTATTTT. This translates into CASSPTSGSTDTQYF.

The J gene is TRBJ2-1, the V gene TRBV5-6; 10 positions match TRBD2. The length of the CDR3 is 16 residues. CDR1 is SGHDT and CDR2 is YYEEEE in the germline V gene. With V trimmed by 2 bases and J by 3 bases, 5 bases remained unmatched. CDR3 amino acids: CASSLPGLAIYNEQFF. CDR3 in DNA: TGTGCCAGCAGCTTACCGGGACTAGCGATCTACAATGAGCAGTTCTTC. Variable domain in full (rest from reference TRBV5-6 and TRBJ2-1): DAGVTQSPTHLIKTRGQQVTLRCSPKSGHDTVSWYQQALGQGPQFIFQYYEEEERQRGNFPDRFSGHQFPNYSSELNVNALLLGDSALYLCASSLPGLAIYNEQFFGPGTRLTVL.

The CDR3 bases are TGTGCCAGCAGCTTAACTAGCCCGATGGATACGCAGTATTTT. Protein sequence: CASSLTSPMDTQYF. The chain combines TRBV7-2 with TRBJ2-3; the D gene is possibly TRBD2 (6 bases). Germline V gene lookup returns CDR1 SGHTA and CDR2 FQGNSA. The V end lost 2 bases, the J end lost 6 bases, and 12 bases lay between the germline ends. The CDR3 loop spans 14 amino acids.

V and J are TRBV5-4 and TRBJ2-3; tentatively, D is TRBD2 (7 bases). In germline, CDR1 is SGHNT, CDR2 YYREEE (reference sequence). V was pared by 4 bases and J by 1 base, with 16 bases between. The CDR3 runs 16 residues. The CDR3 DNA reads as TGTGCCAGCAGCCCGACGGGGGGCAGCCGCACAGATACGCAGTATTTT. It codes for CASSPTGGSRTDTQYF.

This chain joins TRBV5-1 and TRBJ1-2; D is undetermined. CDR3 length: 13 residues. Germline assignment: CDR1 SGHRS and CDR2 YFSETQ. V dropped 3 bases and J dropped 2 bases, with 8 bases sitting between them. The CDR3 sequence is CASSYTENYGYTF. DNA for the CDR3: TGCGCCAGCAGCTACACAGAGAACTATGGCTACACCTTC.

This chain connects TRBV9 to TRBJ2-7, with 13 bases identical to TRBD2. This CDR3 is built from 16 residues. The germline V gene encodes CDR1 SGDLS and CDR2 YYNGEE. J gave up 3 bases and V 2 bases, and 5 bases lay outside the gene matches. CDR3 protein: CASSVGGTSGVYEQYF. In nucleotides, the CDR3 is TGTGCCAGCAGCGTTGGCGGGACTAGCGGGGTCTACGAGCAGTACTTC.

This clone occurred once. The chain is built from TRBV7-9 and TRBJ2-7, with D possibly TRBD1 on 6 matching bases. Germline values: CDR1 SEHNR, CDR2 FQNEAQ (reference sequence). V was trimmed by 1 base and J by 0 bases, leaving 13 bases between them. CDR3 size: 16 residues. This CDR3 reads CASSLEAGAHSYEQYF. CDR3 coding DNA: TGTGCCAGCAGCTTAGAGGCAGGGGCCCACTCCTACGAGCAGTACTTC.

The chain couples TRBV9 to TRBJ2-7; tentatively, D is TRBD1 (6 bases). The ends were cut back, 0 bases at V and 3 bases at J, with 13 bases in the middle. Germline V gives CDR1 SGDLS, CDR2 YYNGEE. The CDR3 consists of 15 residues. DNA of the CDR3: TGTGCCAGCAGCGTAGGCCCCGAGACAGGCTACGAGCAGTACTTC. This codes for CASSVGPETGYEQYF. The complete variable domain, with remaining parts taken from reference TRBV9 and TRBJ2-7, reads DSGVTQTPKHLITATGQRVTLRCSPRSGDLSVYWYQQSLDQGLQFLIQYYNGEERAKGNILERFSAQQFPDLHSELNLSSLELGDSALYFCASSVGPETGYEQYFGPGTRLTVT.

The V call is TRBV7-2, the J call TRBJ2-1, with a weak D call TRBD2 (6 bases). V was pared by 5 bases and J by 5 bases, with 19 bases between. The CDR3 covers 16 residues. CDR1 and CDR2 (germline): SGHTA, FQGNSA. CDR3 amino acids: CASSLRGGIGDNEQFF. The CDR3 coding sequence is TGTGCCAGCAGCCTGCGTGGGGGGATCGGGGACAATGAGCAGTTCTTC.

DNA of the CDR3: TGTGCCAGCCGGCCGGGACAGATGAACACTGAAGCTTTCTTT. It is translated as CASRPGQMNTEAFF. The chain links TRBV18 to TRBJ1-1; the match to TRBD1 covers 7 bases. After removal of 8 bases from V and 0 bases from J, the junction contained 6 bases not matched to a gene. CDR1 KGHSH and CDR2 LQKENI come from the germline V gene. This CDR3 contains 14 residues.

The rearrangement links TRBV19 to TRBJ1-1; D is ambiguous. The CDR3 is made up of 12 amino acids. Trimming removed 6 bases at V and 11 bases at J, with 16 bases between. The V gene's germline CDR1 is LNHDA and CDR2 SQIVND (reference sequence). The CDR3: CASREGIGEAFF. As DNA, the CDR3 is TGTGCCAGTAGGGAGGGTATCGGTGAGGCTTTCTTT.

The chain has TRBV2 and TRBJ2-5, with no clear D. Germline-derived CDR1 and CDR2 are SNHLY and FYNNEI. The CDR3 extends over 14 amino acids. Trimming removed 4 bases from V and 2 bases from J, with 11 bases in between. The CDR3, as DNA: TGTGCCAGCAGTGGTCTTACTTTACAAGAGACCCAGTACTTC. This translates into CASSGLTLQETQYF.

This clone came up a few times. The J gene is TRBJ2-3, the V gene TRBV7-9; maybe TRBD2 (6 bases). V was trimmed by 6 bases and J by 2 bases, leaving 18 bases between them. This CDR3 comprises 16 residues. The germline gives CDR1 SEHNR, CDR2 FQNEAQ (reference sequence). The CDR3 nucleotides are TGTGCCAGCAGTCGAGCGCGGGGCGGCCTCACAGATACGCAGTATTTT. As protein: CASSRARGGLTDTQYF.

This clone came up a few times. CDR3 nucleotide sequence: TGTGCCAGCCTAGGAGGACAGACGGGGTTCGATGGCTACACCTTC. Protein: CASLGGQTGFDGYTF. The V gene is TRBV2, the J gene TRBJ1-2; D perhaps matches TRBD1 (6 bases). Germline-derived CDR1 and CDR2 are SNHLY and FYNNEI. The CDR3 contains 15 residues. V lost 8 bases, J lost 6 bases, and 22 bases lay in between.

This clone was counted between two and nine times. Compared with germline, one end of the junction differs, possibly owing to a read error. The chain has TRBV7-3 and TRBJ1-5; 7 bases map to TRBD1. Germline loops: CDR1 SGHTA, CDR2 FQGTGA. The CDR3 covers 15 residues. In DNA form, the CDR3 reads TGCGCCAGCAGCCAAGGAAGGGGGCGGGATCAGCCCCAGCATTTT. Its translation: CASSQGRGRDQPQHF.